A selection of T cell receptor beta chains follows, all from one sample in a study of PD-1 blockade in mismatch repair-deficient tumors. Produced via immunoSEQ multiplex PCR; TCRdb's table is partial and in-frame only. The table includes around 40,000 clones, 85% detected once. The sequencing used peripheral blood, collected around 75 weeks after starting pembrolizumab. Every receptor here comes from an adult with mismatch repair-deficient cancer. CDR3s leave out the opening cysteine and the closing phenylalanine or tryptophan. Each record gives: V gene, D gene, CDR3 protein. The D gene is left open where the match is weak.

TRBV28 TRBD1 ASSLRTGGIEAF
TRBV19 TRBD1 ASNRDRPNTGELF
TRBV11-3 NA ASSLYARLQKNTEAF
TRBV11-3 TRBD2 ASSLVRPSGYNEQF
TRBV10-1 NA ASSEGRGLTEAF
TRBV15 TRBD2 ATSRDFAGVGGVYEQY
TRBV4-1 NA ASSQGPSTDTQY
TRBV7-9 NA ASSPSTEAF
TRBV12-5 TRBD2 ASGLVLGLAGRPRSTDTQY
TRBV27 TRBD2 ASSRRTSGMGTDTQY
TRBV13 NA ASSFAASPNVLT
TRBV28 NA ASSRMNTEAF
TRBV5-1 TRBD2 ASSSQGTSGRSSSSYNEQF
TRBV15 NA ATHDPPDWETQY
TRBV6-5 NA ASSYSPDPDTQY
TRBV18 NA ASSPPGTGANVLT
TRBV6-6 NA ASSSRTRNTEAF
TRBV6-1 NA ATGRINEKLF
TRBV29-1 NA SAVGVRVLRTDTQY
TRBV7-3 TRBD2 ASSSTSGPTDTQY